These 2 T cell receptor beta chains were all obtained from the same sample, sequenced in a study of blood T cell repertoires in COVID-19. Using immunoSEQ multiplex PCR, the repertoire was profiled, and TCRdb retains in-frame clones only, with some absent. The sample shows 310,000 or so clones, roughly 89% of them seen only once. Sequenced material: PBMCs or T cells enriched from blood (not recorded which). These receptors all come from a woman between 18 and 29 years old with acute COVID-19.

The chain carries TRBV4-1 and TRBJ1-3, with 7 nucleotides matching TRBD1. J lost 2 bases, V lost 0 bases, and 4 bases had no gene match. CDR3 length: 16 amino acids. CDR1 and CDR2 (germline): MGHRA, YSYEKL. CDR3: CASSQDPGGPGNTIYF. For the CDR3, the DNA is TGCGCCAGCAGCCAAGATCCAGGGGGGCCTGGAAACACCATATATTTT.

This chain joins TRBV5-4 and TRBJ2-1, with 14 bases matching TRBD2. CDR1 is SGHNT and CDR2 is YYREEE in the germline V gene (reference sequence). The CDR3 length is 18 residues. Trimming took 6 bases from V and 4 from J; bases not matched to a gene: 12. The CDR3 protein is CASTLEGLAGVRYNEQFF. CDR3 nucleotides: TGTGCCAGCACCTTAGAGGGACTAGCGGGAGTTCGATACAATGAGCAGTTCTTC.